This TCR beta chain was sequenced in a study of regulatory dendritic cells for organ transplantation. The CDR3 contains 14 residues. CDR1 SGDLS and CDR2 YYNGEE come from the germline V gene. The V gene end was trimmed by 2 bases and the J gene end by 6 bases; junction bases not matched to a gene: 4. Sorted subsets were CFSE-labeled and cultured about 5 days with allogeneic dendritic cells. On this clone: Its antigen is not identified.

The repertoire was sequenced with immunoSEQ multiplex PCR; TCRdb's copy has only in-frame clones and lacks some. The sample lists around 19,000 clones, 80% to 90% seen once, with about 0.68% in the top ten. Material: naive CD4+ T cells from blood cultured with regulatory dendritic cells. Noted subset: CD45RA+ naive T cells. J is TRBJ2-2 and V is TRBV9; 7 bases fit TRBD1. This clonotype originated in a human donor in good health. The CDR3 here is CASSVGTASGELFF. In DNA, the CDR3 is TGTGCCAGCAGCGTGGGGACAGCCTCCGGGGAGCTGTTTTTT.